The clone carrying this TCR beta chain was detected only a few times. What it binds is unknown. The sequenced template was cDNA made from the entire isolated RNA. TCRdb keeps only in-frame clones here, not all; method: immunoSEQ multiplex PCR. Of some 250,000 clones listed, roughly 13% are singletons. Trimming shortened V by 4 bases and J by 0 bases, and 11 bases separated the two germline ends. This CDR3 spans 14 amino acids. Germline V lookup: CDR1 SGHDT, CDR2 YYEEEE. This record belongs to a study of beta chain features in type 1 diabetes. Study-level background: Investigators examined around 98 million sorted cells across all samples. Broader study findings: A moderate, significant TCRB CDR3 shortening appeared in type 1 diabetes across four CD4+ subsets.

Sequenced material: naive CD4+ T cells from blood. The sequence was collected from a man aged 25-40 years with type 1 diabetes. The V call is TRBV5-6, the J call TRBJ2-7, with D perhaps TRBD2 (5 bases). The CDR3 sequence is CASSLSGVSYEQYF. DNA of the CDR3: TGTGCCAGCAGCCTCTCCGGGGTCTCCTACGAGCAGTACTTC.